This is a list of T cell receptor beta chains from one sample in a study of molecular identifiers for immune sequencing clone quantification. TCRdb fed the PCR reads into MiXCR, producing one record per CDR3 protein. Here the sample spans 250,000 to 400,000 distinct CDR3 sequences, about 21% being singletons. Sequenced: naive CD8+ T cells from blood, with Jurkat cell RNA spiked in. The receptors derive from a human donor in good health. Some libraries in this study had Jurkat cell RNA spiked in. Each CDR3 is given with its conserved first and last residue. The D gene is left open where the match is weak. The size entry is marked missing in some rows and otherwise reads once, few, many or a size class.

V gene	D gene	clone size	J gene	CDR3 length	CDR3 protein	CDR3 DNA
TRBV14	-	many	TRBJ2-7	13	CASSQGRVGEQYF	TGTGCCAGCAGCCAGGGCAGGGTAGGGGAGCAGTACTTC
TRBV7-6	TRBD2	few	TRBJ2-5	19	CASSLTSGRVPVLVKTQYF	TGTGCCAGCAGCTTAACAAGCGGGAGGGTGCCGGTTTTAGTGAAGACCCAGTACTTC
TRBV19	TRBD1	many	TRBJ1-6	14	CASSTGTVYSPLHF	TGTGCCAGTAGTACCGGGACAGTGTATTCACCCCTCCACTTT
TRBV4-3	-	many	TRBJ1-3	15	CASSQEAGPGNTIYF	TGCGCCAGCAGCCAAGAGGCAGGGCCGGGAAACACCATATATTTT
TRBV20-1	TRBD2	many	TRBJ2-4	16	CSARSQREGLGNIQYF	TGCAGTGCTAGGTCCCAGCGGGAGGGCCTTGGAAACATTCAGTACTTC
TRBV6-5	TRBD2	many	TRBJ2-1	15	CASSYSGATYNEQFF	TGTGCCAGCAGCTACAGCGGGGCAACCTACAATGAGCAGTTCTTC
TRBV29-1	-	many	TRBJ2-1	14	CSAKTGEGYNEQFF	TGCAGCGCCAAGACAGGGGAGGGGTACAATGAGCAGTTCTTC
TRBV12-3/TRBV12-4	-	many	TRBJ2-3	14	CASSLTSKTDTQYF	TGTGCCAGCAGTTTAACTAGCAAGACAGATACGCAGTATTTT
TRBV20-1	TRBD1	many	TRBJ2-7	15	CSARDRTGVYWEQYF	TGCAGTGCTAGAGACAGGACAGGGGTTTACTGGGAGCAGTACTTC
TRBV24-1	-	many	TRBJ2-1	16	CATSDLQGDWSNEQFF	TGTGCCACCAGTGATTTGCAAGGGGACTGGAGTAATGAGCAGTTCTTC
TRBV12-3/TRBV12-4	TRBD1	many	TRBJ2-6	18	CASALWDRGTPGANVLTF	TGTGCCAGCGCATTATGGGACAGGGGAACTCCTGGGGCCAACGTCCTGACTTTC
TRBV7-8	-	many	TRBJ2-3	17	CASSPAPAGYVADTQYF	TGTGCCAGCAGCCCGGCGCCGGCGGGATATGTAGCAGATACGCAGTATTTT
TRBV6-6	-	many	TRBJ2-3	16	CASSATDRPDTDTQYF	TGTGCCAGCAGTGCTACTGACAGGCCGGACACAGATACGCAGTATTTT
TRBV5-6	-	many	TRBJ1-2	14	CASSFYDAENGYTF	TGTGCCAGCAGCTTTTACGACGCCGAAAATGGCTACACCTTC
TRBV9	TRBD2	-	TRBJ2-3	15	CASSVPSGVTDTQYF	TGTGCCAGCAGCGTACCTAGCGGGGTCACAGATACGCAGTATTTT
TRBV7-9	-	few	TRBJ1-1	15	CASSPNTGMNTEAFF	TGTGCCAGCAGCCCCAATACAGGGATGAACACTGAAGCTTTCTTT
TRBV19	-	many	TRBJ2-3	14	CASSIMGVTDTQYF	TGTGCCAGTAGTATCATGGGGGTCACAGATACGCAGTATTTT
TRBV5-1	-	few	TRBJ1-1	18	CASSPESRDIFMNTEAFF	TGCGCCAGCAGCCCGGAGTCCCGGGACATCTTTATGAACACTGAAGCTTTCTTT
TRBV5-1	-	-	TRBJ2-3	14	CASSWAGLTDTQYF	TGCGCCAGCAGCTGGGCGGGGCTGACAGATACGCAGTATTTC
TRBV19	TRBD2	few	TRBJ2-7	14	CASSALAGSYEQYF	TGTGCCAGTAGTGCGCTAGCGGGGTCCTACGAGCAGTACTTC
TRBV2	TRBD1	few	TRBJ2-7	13	CASRGQGAYEQYF	TGTGCCAGCAGAGGACAGGGGGCCTACGAGCAGTACTTC
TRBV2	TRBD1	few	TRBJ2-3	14	CASTLTTGPDTQYF	TGTGCCAGCACTCTTACGACAGGGCCAGATACGCAGTATTTT
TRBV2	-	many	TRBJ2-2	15	CASSDLRGGTGELFF	TGTGCCAGCAGTGATCTACGGGGCGGCACCGGGGAGCTGTTTTTT
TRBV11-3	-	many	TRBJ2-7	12	CASSFGSSEQYF	TGTGCCAGCAGCTTTGGGAGCAGCGAGCAGTACTTC
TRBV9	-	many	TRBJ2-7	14	CASSGGRDDYEQYF	TGTGCCAGCAGCGGGGGACGGGATGACTACGAGCAGTACTTC
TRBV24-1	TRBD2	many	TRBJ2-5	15	CATSDLGSGMETQYF	TGTGCCACCAGTGATTTGGGGAGCGGGATGGAGACCCAGTACTTC
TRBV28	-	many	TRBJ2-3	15	CASSLGAGVADTQYF	TGTGCCAGCAGTTTGGGGGCGGGAGTGGCAGATACGCAGTATTTT
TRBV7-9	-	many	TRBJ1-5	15	CASSLSDIDNQPQHF	TGTGCCAGCAGCTTATCGGACATCGACAATCAGCCCCAGCATTTT
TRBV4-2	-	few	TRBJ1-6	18	CASSQEVLGRAYNSPLHF	TGTGCCAGCAGCCAAGAAGTCTTGGGCAGGGCCTATAATTCACCCCTCCACTTT
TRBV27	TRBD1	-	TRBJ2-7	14	CASSPVTGGHEQYF	TGTGCCAGCAGTCCTGTGACAGGGGGCCACGAGCAGTACTTC
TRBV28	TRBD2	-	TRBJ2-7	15	CASSLPSTSGYEQYF	TGTGCCAGCAGTTTACCCTCGACTAGCGGATACGAGCAGTACTTC
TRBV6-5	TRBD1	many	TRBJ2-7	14	CASSYSGTGAEQYF	TGTGCCAGCAGTTACTCCGGGACAGGGGCCGAGCAGTACTTC
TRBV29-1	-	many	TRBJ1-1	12	CSVEDNTDEAFF	TGCAGCGTTGAAGATAACACGGATGAAGCTTTCTTT
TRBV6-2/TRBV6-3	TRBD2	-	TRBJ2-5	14	CASGDRLAGETQYF	TGTGCCAGCGGGGATCGACTAGCCGGTGAGACCCAGTACTTC
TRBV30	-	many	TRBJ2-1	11	CAWGYYNEQFF	TGTGCCTGGGGATACTACAATGAGCAGTTCTTC
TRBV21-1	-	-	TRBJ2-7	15	CASSKTRAGGYEQYF	TGTGCCAGCAGCAAAACTCGGGCGGGGGGCTACGAGCAGTACTTC
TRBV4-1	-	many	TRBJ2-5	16	CASSQGLRGTQETQYF	TGCGCCAGCAGCCAAGGCCTGAGGGGGACCCAAGAGACCCAGTACTTC
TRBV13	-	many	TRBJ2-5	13	CASSAGAQETQYF	TGTGCCAGCAGCGCCGGGGCACAAGAGACCCAGTACTTC
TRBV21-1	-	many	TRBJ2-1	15	CASSDRPKAYNEQFF	TGTGCCAGCAGCGACAGACCCAAAGCCTACAATGAGCAGTTCTTC
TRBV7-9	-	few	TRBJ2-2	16	CASSLGFGLNTGELFF	TGTGCCAGCAGCTTAGGATTCGGTCTGAACACCGGGGAGCTGTTTTTT
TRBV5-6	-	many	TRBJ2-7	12	CASSLLGDGEYF	TGTGCCAGCAGCTTGCTAGGCGACGGGGAGTACTTC
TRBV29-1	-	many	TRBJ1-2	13	CSVVGGTNYGYTF	TGCAGCGTTGTAGGCGGAACTAACTATGGCTACACCTTC
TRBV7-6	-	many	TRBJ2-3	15	CASSQGSGGTDTQYF	TGTGCCAGCAGCCAAGGTAGCGGAGGCACAGATACGCAGTATTTT
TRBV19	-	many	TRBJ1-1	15	CASSIFGPPDTEAFF	TGTGCCAGTAGTATATTCGGCCCTCCCGACACTGAAGCTTTCTTT
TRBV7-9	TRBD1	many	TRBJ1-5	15	CASTQTGTGNQPQHF	TGTGCCAGCACCCAAACCGGGACAGGGAACCAGCCCCAGCATTTT
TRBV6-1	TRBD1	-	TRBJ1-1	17	CASSELAGGPYGTGAFF	TGTGCCAGCAGTGAATTGGCAGGGGGTCCCTATGGCACTGGAGCTTTCTTT
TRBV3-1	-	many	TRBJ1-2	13	CASSTPNIYGYTF	TGTGCCAGCAGTACCCCCAACATCTATGGCTACACCTTC
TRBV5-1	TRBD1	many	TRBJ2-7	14	CASSIGQGASEQYF	TGTGCCAGCAGCATAGGACAGGGCGCCTCCGAGCAGTACTTC
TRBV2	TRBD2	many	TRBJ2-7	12	CASTAGGDEQYF	TGTGCCAGCACCGCGGGGGGTGACGAGCAGTACTTC
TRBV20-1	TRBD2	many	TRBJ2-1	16	CSARDSFSGNYNEQFF	TGCAGTGCTAGAGATTCCTTTAGCGGGAACTACAATGAGCAGTTCTTC
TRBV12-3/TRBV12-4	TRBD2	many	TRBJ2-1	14	CASSLVAGDDEQFF	TGTGCCAGCAGTTTGGTAGCGGGGGATGATGAGCAGTTCTTC
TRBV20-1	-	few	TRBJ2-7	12	CSARVGTPEQYF	TGCAGTGCTAGAGTAGGGACTCCGGAGCAGTACTTC
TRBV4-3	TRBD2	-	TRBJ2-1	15	CASSQGRGGFGEQFF	TGCGCCAGCAGCCAAGGGCGGGGGGGGTTCGGGGAGCAGTTCTTC
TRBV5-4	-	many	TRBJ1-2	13	CAASQTNNYGYTF	TGTGCCGCCTCGCAGACGAATAACTATGGCTACACCTTC
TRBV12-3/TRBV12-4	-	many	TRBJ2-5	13	CASSQQTKETQYF	TGTGCCAGCAGCCAGCAAACCAAAGAGACCCAGTACTTC
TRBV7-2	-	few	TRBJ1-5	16	CASSLEVDYSNQPQHF	TGTGCCAGCAGCTTAGAGGTGGACTATAGCAATCAGCCCCAGCATTTT
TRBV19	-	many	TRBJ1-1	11	CASSITTEAFF	TGTGCCAGTAGTATCACCACTGAAGCTTTCTTT
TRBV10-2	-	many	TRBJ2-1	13	CASRIPVGDEQFF	TGCGCCAGCAGAATACCGGTTGGGGATGAGCAGTTCTTC
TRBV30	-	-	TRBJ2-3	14	CAWSVSGSTDTQYF	TGTGCCTGGAGTGTAAGCGGGAGCACAGATACGCAGTATTTT
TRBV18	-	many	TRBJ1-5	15	CASSDVWGSYQPQHF	TGTGCCAGCTCGGATGTATGGGGGTCCTATCAGCCCCAGCATTTT